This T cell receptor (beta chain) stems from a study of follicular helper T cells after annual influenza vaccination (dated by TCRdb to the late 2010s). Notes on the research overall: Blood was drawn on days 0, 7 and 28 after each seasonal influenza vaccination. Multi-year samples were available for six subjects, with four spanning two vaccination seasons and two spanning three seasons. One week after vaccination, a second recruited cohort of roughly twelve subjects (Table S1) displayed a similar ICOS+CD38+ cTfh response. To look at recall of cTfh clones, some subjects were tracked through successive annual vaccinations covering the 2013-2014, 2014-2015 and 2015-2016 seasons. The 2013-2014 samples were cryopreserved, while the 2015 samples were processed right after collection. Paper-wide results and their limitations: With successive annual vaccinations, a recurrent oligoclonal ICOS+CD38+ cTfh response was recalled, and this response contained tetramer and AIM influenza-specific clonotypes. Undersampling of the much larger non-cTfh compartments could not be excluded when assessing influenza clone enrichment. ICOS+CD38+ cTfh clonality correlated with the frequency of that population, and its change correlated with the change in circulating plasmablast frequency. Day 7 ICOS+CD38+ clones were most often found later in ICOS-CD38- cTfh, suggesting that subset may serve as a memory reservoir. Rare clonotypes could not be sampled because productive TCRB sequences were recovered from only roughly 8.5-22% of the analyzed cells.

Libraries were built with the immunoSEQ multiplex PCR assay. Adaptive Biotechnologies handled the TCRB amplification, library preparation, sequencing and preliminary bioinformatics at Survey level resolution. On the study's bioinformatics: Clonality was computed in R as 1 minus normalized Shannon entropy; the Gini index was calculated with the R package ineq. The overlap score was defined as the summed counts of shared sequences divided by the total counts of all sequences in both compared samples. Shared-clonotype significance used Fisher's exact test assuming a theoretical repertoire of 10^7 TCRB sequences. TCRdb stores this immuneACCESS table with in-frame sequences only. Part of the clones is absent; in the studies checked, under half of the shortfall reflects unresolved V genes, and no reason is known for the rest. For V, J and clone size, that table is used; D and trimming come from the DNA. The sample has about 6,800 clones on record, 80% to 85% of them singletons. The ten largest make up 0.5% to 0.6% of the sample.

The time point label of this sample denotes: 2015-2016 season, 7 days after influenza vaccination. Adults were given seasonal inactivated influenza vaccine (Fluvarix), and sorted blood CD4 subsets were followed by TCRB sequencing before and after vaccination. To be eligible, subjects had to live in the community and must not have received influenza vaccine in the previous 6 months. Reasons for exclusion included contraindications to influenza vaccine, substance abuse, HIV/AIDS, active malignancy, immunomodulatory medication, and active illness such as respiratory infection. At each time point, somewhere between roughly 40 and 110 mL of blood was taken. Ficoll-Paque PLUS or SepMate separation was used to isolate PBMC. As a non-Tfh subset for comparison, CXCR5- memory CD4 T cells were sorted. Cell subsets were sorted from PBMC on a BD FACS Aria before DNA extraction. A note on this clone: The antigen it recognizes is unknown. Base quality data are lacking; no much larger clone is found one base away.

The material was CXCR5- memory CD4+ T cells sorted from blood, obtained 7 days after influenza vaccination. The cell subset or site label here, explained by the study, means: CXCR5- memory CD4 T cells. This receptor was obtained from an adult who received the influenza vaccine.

The sequence in DNA is TGTGCCAGCAGTTACTCTGGGGACAGAATATATGAGCAGTACTTC. This is translated as CASSYSGDRIYEQYF. The receptor chain draws on TRBV6-5 and TRBJ2-7, with 7 central nucleotides matching TRBD1. Spanning cysteine to phenylalanine, the CDR3 consists of 15 amino acids. The DNA shown is the 45-base CDR3, in frame from base 1. CDR1 is given as MNHEY and CDR2 as SVGAGI, both from the germline V gene. V has 0 bases trimmed and J has 7 bases trimmed; junction bases matching no gene number 9.